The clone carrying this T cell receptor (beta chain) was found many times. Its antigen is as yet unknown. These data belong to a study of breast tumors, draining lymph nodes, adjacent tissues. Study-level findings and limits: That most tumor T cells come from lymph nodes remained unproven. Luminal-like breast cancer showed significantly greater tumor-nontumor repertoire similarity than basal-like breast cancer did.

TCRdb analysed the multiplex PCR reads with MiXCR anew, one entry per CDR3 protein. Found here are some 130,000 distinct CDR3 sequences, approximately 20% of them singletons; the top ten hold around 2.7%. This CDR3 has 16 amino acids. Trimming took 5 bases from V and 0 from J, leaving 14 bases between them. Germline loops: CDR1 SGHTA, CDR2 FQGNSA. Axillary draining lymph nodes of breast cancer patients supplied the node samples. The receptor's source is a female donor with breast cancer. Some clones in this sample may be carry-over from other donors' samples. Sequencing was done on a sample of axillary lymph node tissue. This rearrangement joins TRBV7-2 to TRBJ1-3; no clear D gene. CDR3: CASSLFRLSSGNTIYF. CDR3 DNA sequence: TGTGCCAGCAGCCTCTTCCGACTCAGCTCTGGAAACACCATATATTTT.